This record looks at one T cell receptor beta chain sequence and its context. The antigen is unknown. The source of the sample is a study of cytomegalovirus exposure and HLA in healthy donors. Study outcomes and limitations: CMV antigen specificity was confirmed in vitro for a few CMV-associated chains. Later analysis associated a missense DCLRE1C variant with TCR beta V- and J-gene trimming.

The PCR was carried out with 60 Vbeta primers and 13 Jbeta primers. The method was immunoSEQ multiplex PCR; TCRdb's version includes in-frame clones alone and lacks a portion of them. The repertoire holds approximately 150,000 clones, with 75% as singletons. This CDR3 is built from 13 residues. V lost 6 bases and J 4 bases, leaving 12 bases between the germline ends. The germline V gene encodes CDR1 SNHLY and CDR2 FYNNEI. When sampled, the donors appeared nominally healthy, though they likely had unrecorded immune exposures. The chain carries TRBV2 and TRBJ1-2; D perhaps matches TRBD1 (6 bases). Sequenced material: PBMCs. This TCR was sampled from a female donor in good health and CMV-seronegative. The chain's CDR3 is CASRAGQSYGYTF. CDR3 nucleotide sequence: TGTGCCAGCAGGGCCGGACAGAGCTATGGCTACACCTTC.